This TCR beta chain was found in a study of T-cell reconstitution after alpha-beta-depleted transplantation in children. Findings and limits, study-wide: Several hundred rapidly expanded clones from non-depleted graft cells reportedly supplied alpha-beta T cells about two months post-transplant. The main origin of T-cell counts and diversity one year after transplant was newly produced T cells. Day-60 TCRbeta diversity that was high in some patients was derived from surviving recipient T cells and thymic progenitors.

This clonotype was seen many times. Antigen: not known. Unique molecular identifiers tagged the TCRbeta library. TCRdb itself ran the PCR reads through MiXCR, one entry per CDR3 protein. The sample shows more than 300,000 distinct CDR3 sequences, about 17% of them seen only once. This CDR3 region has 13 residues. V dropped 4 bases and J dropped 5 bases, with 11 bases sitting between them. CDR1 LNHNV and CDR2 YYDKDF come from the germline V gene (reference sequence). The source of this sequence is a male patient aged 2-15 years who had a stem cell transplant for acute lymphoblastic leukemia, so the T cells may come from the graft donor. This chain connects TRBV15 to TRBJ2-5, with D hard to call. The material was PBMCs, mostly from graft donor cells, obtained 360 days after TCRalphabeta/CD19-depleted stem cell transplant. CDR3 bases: TGTGCCACCAGCATCGACCCCCTGGAGACCCAGTACTTC. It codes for CATSIDPLETQYF.